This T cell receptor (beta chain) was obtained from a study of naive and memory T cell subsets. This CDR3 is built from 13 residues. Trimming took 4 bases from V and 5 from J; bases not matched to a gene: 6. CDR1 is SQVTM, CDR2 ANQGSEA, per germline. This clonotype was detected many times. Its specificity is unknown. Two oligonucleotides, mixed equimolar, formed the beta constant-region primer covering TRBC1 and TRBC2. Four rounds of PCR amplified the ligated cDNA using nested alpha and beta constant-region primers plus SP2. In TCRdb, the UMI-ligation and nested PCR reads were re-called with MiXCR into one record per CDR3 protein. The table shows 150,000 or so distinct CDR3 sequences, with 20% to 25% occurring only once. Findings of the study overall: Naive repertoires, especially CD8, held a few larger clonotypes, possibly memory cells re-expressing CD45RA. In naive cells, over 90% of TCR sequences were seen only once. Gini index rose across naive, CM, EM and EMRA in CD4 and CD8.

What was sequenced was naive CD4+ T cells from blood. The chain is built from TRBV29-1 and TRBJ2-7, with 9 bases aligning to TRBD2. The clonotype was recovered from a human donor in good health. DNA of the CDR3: TGCAGCGTTGGGGGACTAGCTCTACACGAGCAGTACTTC. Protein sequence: CSVGGLALHEQYF.